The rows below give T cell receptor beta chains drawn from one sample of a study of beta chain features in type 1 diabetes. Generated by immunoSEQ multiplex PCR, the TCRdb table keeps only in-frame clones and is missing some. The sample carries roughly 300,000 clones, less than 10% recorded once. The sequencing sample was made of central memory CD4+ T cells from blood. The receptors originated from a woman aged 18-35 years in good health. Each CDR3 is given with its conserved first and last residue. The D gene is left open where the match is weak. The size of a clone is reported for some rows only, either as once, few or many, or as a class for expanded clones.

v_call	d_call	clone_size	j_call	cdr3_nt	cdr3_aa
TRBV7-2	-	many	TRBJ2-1	TGTGCCAGCAGCTTAAGTCGACAAAACAATGAGCAGTTCTTC	CASSLSRQNNEQFF
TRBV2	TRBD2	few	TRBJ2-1	TGTGCCAGCGGGAGTCTAGCGGCAAACAATGAGCAGTTCTTC	CASGSLAANNEQFF
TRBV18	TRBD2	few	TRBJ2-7	TGTGCCAGCTCACCCCCCGCGGGACTAGCGGGAGTAGGCTACGAGCAGTACTTC	CASSPPAGLAGVGYEQYF
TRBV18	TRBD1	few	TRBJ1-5	TGTGCCAGCTCACTCACGGGACAGGGGTCAGGACAGCCCCAGCATTTT	CASSLTGQGSGQPQHF
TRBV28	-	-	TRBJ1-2	TGTGCCAGCAGTTTAATCCGACTAGATGGCTACACCTTC	CASSLIRLDGYTF
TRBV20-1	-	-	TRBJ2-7	TGCAGTGCCAAAACTACCTACGAGCAGTACTTC	CSAKTTYEQYF
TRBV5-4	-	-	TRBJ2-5	TGTGCCAGCAGCTCGGGGGGCGGGAGTGAGACCCAGTACTTC	CASSSGGGSETQYF
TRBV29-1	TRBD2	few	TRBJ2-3	TGCAGCGTTAGCGGGGGACGCACAGATACGCAGTATTTT	CSVSGGRTDTQYF
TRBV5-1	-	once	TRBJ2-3	TGCGCCAGCAGCTTGGATGGCCGTGAAGATACGCAGTATTTT	CASSLDGREDTQYF
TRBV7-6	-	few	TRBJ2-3	TGTGCCAGCAGCGGGGACTTGGGTCGCAATACGCAGTATTTT	CASSGDLGRNTQYF
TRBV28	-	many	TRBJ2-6	TGTGCCAGTTGTGTTACCGGCTCTGGGGCCAACGTCCTGACTTTC	CASCVTGSGANVLTF
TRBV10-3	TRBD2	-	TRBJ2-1	TGTGCCATCAGCCAAAATAGCGGGAGCCAGAATGAGCAGTTCTTC	CAISQNSGSQNEQFF
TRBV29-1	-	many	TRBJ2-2	TGCAGCGTTGCGAGGGGCGGGGAGCTGTTTTTT	CSVARGGELFF
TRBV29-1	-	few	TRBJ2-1	TGCAGCGTTTCCGGGACCTACAATGAGCAGTTCTTC	CSVSGTYNEQFF
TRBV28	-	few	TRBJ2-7	TGTGCCAGCAGTTACCCCCCAGCGGGCCAGTCCTACGAGCAGTACTTC	CASSYPPAGQSYEQYF
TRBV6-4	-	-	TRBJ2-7	TGTGCCAGCAGTGAAATACAGGGCAGCGAGCAGTACTTC	CASSEIQGSEQYF
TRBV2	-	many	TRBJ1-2	TGTGCCAGCAGTCCCTCGGGCATTACTCCAATCTATGGCTACACCTTC	CASSPSGITPIYGYTF
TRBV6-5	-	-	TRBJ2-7	TGTGCCAGCAGCCCACGTGGTACCTACGAGCAGTACTTC	CASSPRGTYEQYF
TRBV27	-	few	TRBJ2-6	TGTGCCAGCAGCTGGCGGAGGGGCGGCCCTGGGGCCAACGTCCTGACTTTC	CASSWRRGGPGANVLTF
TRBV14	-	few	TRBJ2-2	TGTGCCAGCAGCGACTACGGGGCAAACACCGGGGAGCTGTTTTTT	CASSDYGANTGELFF
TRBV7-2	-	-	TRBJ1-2	TGTGCCAGCAGCTTCCAGGGGTATGGCTACACCTTC	CASSFQGYGYTF
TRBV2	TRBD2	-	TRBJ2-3	TGTGCCAGCAGTGTGGCTAGCGGGTTACAGACAGATACGCAGTATTTT	CASSVASGLQTDTQYF
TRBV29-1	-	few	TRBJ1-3	TGCAGCGTTGCCGGGCAGGACGAGGATCTCTCTGGAAACACCATATATTTT	CSVAGQDEDLSGNTIYF
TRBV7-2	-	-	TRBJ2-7	TGTGCCAGCAGAGAAGAACGATCAGCGACCCTGGCCTACGAGCAGTACTTC	CASREERSATLAYEQYF
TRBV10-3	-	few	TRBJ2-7	TGTGCCATCAGTGACCCTACCAAGACAGCTCCCTACGAGCAGTACTTC	CAISDPTKTAPYEQYF
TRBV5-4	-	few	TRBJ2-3	TGTGCCAGCAGCTTGGGATTCGGCACAGATACGCAGTATTTT	CASSLGFGTDTQYF
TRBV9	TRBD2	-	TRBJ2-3	TGTGCCAGCACGCAGGGTGCCCTAGCGGCCACCGATACGCAGTATTTT	CASTQGALAATDTQYF
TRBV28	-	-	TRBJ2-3	TGTGCCAGCAGTGGGGCTACTCGCCTTTCTTGGGCGCAGTATTTT	CASSGATRLSWAQYF
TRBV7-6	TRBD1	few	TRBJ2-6	TGTGCCAGCAGCCCAACAGGGGGCGCTGGGGCCAACGTCCTGACTTTC	CASSPTGGAGANVLTF
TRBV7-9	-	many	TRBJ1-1	TGTGCCAGCAGCTCGGGACACTCAAGCCCAACCACTGAAGCTTTCTTT	CASSSGHSSPTTEAFF
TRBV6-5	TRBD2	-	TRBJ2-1	TGTGCCACCAAACGAGCGGGGAAACCTTACAATGAGCAGTTCTTC	CATKRAGKPYNEQFF
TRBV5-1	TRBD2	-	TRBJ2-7	TGCGCCAGCAGCTGGACTAGCGGAGAACCCTACGAGCAGTACTTC	CASSWTSGEPYEQYF
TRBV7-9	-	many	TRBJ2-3	TGTGCCAGCAGCTTATTATGGGACGATACGCAGTATTTT	CASSLLWDDTQYF
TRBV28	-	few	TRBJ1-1	TGTGCCAGCATCCACTGGGGGTCGGACACTGAAGCTTTCTTT	CASIHWGSDTEAFF
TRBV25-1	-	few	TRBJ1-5	TGTGCCAGCAGTGAAGGGGGGATGGGTCAGCCCCAGCATTTT	CASSEGGMGQPQHF
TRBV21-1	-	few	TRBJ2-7	TGTGCCAGCAGCCCCGGGACTAGTGACGAGCAGTACTTC	CASSPGTSDEQYF
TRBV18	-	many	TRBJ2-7	TGTGCCAGCTCACCACCAAACTTACCGGGCTACGAGCAGTACTTC	CASSPPNLPGYEQYF
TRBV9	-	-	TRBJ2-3	TGTGCCAGCAGCGCGCAGACTACTTCAGATACGCAGTATTTT	CASSAQTTSDTQYF
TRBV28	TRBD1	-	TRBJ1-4	TGTGCCAGCACCTCCCCGCCGGGACAGATAAATGAAAAACTGTTTTTT	CASTSPPGQINEKLFF
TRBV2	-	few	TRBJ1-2	TGTGCCAGCACGCCGGACAGTGGAGTTGGAGGCTACACCTTC	CASTPDSGVGGYTF
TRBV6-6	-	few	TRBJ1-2	TGTGCCAGCAGTTCAATGGATCCGGGACTGAGCTATGGCTACACCTTC	CASSSMDPGLSYGYTF
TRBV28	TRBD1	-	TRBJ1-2	TGTGCCAGTAGGACAGGGGGCGTGTATGGCTACACCTTC	CASRTGGVYGYTF
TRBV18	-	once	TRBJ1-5	TGTGCCAGCTCACCAGGGGGCAATCAGCCCCAGCATTTT	CASSPGGNQPQHF
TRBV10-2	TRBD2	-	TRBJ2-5	TGCGCCAGCAGAGGACTAGCGGGAGTCGGTGAGACCCAGTACTTC	CASRGLAGVGETQYF
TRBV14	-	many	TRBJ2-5	TGTGCCAGCAGCCTTACGACCCAGTACTTC	CASSLTTQYF
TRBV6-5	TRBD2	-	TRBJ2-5	TGTGCCAGCAGACTCGCACTAGCGGCCGAGACCCAGTACTTC	CASRLALAAETQYF
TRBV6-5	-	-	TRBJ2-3	TGTGCCAGCAGTTACATAGTCGGTACGCAGTATTTT	CASSYIVGTQYF
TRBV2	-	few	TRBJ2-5	TGTGCCAGCACGGCGGGTCGTGCAGAGACCCAGTACTTC	CASTAGRAETQYF
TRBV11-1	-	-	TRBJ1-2	TGTGCCAGCAGCTCACGATGGGACGGAAATGGCTACACCTTC	CASSSRWDGNGYTF